Below, 19 T cell receptor beta chains from the same sample are listed, as sequenced in a study of blood T cell repertoires in COVID-19. TCRdb keeps only in-frame clones here, not all; method: immunoSEQ multiplex PCR. Among about 250,000 clones listed, approximately 86% were seen once. Sequenced sample: peripheral blood. These TCRs come from a woman aged 55 to 70 who had recovered from COVID-19.

This clone was observed once. The chain is built from TRBV6-5 and TRBJ1-1; 7 positions agree with TRBD1. The CDR3 runs 14 residues. With 6 bases clipped from V and 0 bases from J, the junction kept 4 bases outside the gene matches. CDR1 is MNHEY, CDR2 SVGAGI, per germline. CDR3 residues: CASRRDRLNTEAFF. For the CDR3, the DNA is TGTGCCAGCAGACGGGACAGATTGAACACTGAAGCTTTCTTT.

The chain employs TRBV21-1 and TRBJ1-4; the table assigns TRBD1, which was not confirmed against the DNA. TRBV21-1 is deemed a pseudogene. This CDR3 comprises 17 residues. Here the CDR3 DNA reads TGTGCCAGCAGCAAATCCTTTGACATATCAACTAATGAAAAACTGTTTTTT. Residues: CASSKSFDISTNEKLFF.

The V call is TRBV9, the J call TRBJ2-5; 8 bases agree with TRBD2. The CDR3 sequence is 15 residues long. V was clipped by 3 bases and J by 8 bases; unmatched bases: 12. Germline CDR1 and CDR2: SGDLS and YYNGEE. CDR3 nucleotides: TGTGCCAGCAGCGCCGGCGGGGGGACGGCTCTTACCCAGTACTTC. Its translation: CASSAGGGTALTQYF.

The genes are TRBV7-3 and TRBJ2-5; 15 nucleotides agree with TRBD2. CDR3 length: 17 amino acids. The germline gives CDR1 SGHTA, CDR2 FQGTGA. V lost 5 bases to trimming and J lost 1 base; unmatched junction nucleotides: 5. The DNA of the CDR3 is TGTGCCAGCAGCCCGGGGACTAGCGGGGGGTTCCAAGAGACCCAGTACTTC. Translated, it gives CASSPGTSGGFQETQYF.

The genes are TRBV27 and TRBJ2-5; maybe TRBD1 (5 bases). The CDR3 contains 13 residues. V shed 2 bases and J shed 4 bases, with 8 bases lying between them. The germline gives CDR1 MNHEY, CDR2 SMNVEV (reference sequence). CDR3 DNA: TGTGCCAGCAGTTTAATAGGGGCAGAGACCCAGTACTTC. Its protein product is CASSLIGAETQYF.

V gene TRBV4-1 combines with J gene TRBJ1-2, with 7 positions matching TRBD1. Germline V gene lookup returns CDR1 MGHRA and CDR2 YSYEKL. The J segment lost 4 bases and the V segment lost 4 bases, leaving 9 bases of the junction unmatched. The CDR3 sequence is 15 residues long. DNA for the CDR3: TGCGCCAGCAGCCCCCAGATGGCAGGGGGCTATGGCTACACCTTC. It is translated as CASSPQMAGGYGYTF.

The chain links TRBV10-3 to TRBJ2-3; TRBD2 matches 12 bases. Germline V CDR1 and CDR2: ENHRY, SYGVKD. CDR3 length: 17 amino acids. Unmatched junction bases numbered 4, after V lost 0 bases and J lost 3 bases. CDR3 in DNA: TGTGCCATCAGTGAGTCCTCTAGCGGGGGGGCAACAGATACGCAGTATTTT. Amino acids: CAISESSSGGATDTQYF.

The V call is TRBV11-3, the J call TRBJ2-1, with 8 bases lining up with TRBD1. The V and J ends lost 3 bases and 6 bases, in that order; junction bases with no gene match: 4. There are 14 residues in the CDR3. In germline, CDR1 is SGHNT, CDR2 YENEEA. CDR3 nucleotides: TGTGCCAGCAGCTTCCGACAGGGGTCCAATGAGCAGTTCTTC. It yields the protein CASSFRQGSNEQFF.

The V gene is TRBV27, the J gene TRBJ2-7; perhaps TRBD1 as D (6 bases). Trimming took 3 bases from V and 3 from J, leaving 12 bases between them. The CDR3 length is 14 residues. Germline lookup yields CDR1 MNHEY and CDR2 SMNVEV (reference sequence). Written as DNA, the CDR3 is TGTGCCAGCAGTTTCGGTACAGGGAACTACGAGCAGTACTTC. The encoded protein is CASSFGTGNYEQYF.

The chain is built from TRBV5-4 and TRBJ2-2; 16 nucleotides match TRBD2. CDR3 size: 18 residues. V was clipped by 3 bases and J by 0 bases; unmatched bases: 2. Germline values: CDR1 SGHNT, CDR2 YYREEE (reference sequence). CDR3 DNA: TGTGCCAGCAGCTCGGGACTAGCGGGGGGGCCGAACACCGGGGAGCTGTTTTTT. Its translation: CASSSGLAGGPNTGELFF. Using reference TRBV5-4 and TRBJ2-2 for the parts outside the CDR3, the full variable domain is ETGVTQSPTHLIKTRGQQVTLRCSSQSGHNTVSWYQQALGQGPQFIFQYYREEENGRGNFPPRFSGLQFPNYSSELNVNALELDDSALYLCASSSGLAGGPNTGELFFGEGSRLTVL.

V and J are TRBV10-3 and TRBJ2-7; possible D gene TRBD1, 5 bases. This CDR3 is 15 amino acids long. V was pared by 2 bases and J by 3 bases, with 14 bases between. CDR1 is ENHRY, CDR2 SYGVKD, per germline. CDR3 nucleotides: TGTGCCATCAGTGAGGGGGCTAGTAATCTCTACGAGCAGTACTTC. Translated: CAISEGASNLYEQYF.

The CDR3 loop reads CASSFAGPPLHF. CDR3 DNA sequence: TGTGCCAGCAGCTTCGCGGGGCCACCCCTCCACTTT. This chain links TRBV5-8 with TRBJ1-6; TRBD1 might be the D (5 bases). V was cut by 2 bases and J by 11 bases, with 8 bases left in between. Germline V gives CDR1 SGHTS, CDR2 YDEGEE. The CDR3 extends over 12 amino acids.

The V and J genes are TRBV19 and TRBJ1-3; 7 positions agree with TRBD1. The J segment lost 0 bases and the V segment lost 7 bases, leaving 15 bases of the junction unmatched. The CDR3 consists of 18 residues. Germline-derived CDR1 and CDR2 are LNHDA and SQIVND (reference sequence). In DNA form, the CDR3 reads TGTGCCAGTATCCTAGGCGGGACAGCGATTAACTCTGGAAACACCATATATTTT. The encoded protein is CASILGGTAINSGNTIYF.

This clone appeared a few times. This chain links TRBV5-1 with TRBJ1-5, with D possibly being TRBD1 (6 bases). V lost 4 bases and J 8 bases, leaving 16 bases between the germline ends. This CDR3 has 14 residues. Germline CDR1 and CDR2: SGHRS and YFSETQ. CDR3 region: CASSPRGGLEPQHF. The CDR3, as DNA: TGCGCCAGCAGCCCCCGGGGGGGGCTTGAGCCCCAGCATTTT.

The gene calls are TRBV6-2 or TRBV6-3 and TRBJ1-3, with 7 bases identical to TRBD1. The germline gives CDR1 MNHEY, CDR2 SVGEGT. This CDR3 is built from 16 residues. Trimming cost V 5 bases and J 3 bases; bases outside gene matches: 10. The CDR3 region is CASSTRQGKSGNTIYF. CDR3 in DNA: TGTGCCAGCAGTACCAGACAGGGAAAGAGTGGAAACACCATATATTTT.

CDR3 nucleotide sequence: TGTGCCAGCAGCTTCGGTTTAAATGAAAAACTGTTTTTT. Amino acid sequence: CASSFGLNEKLFF. V is TRBV5-5 and J is TRBJ1-4, with D hard to call. With 2 bases removed from V and 5 bases from J, the gap between germline ends came to 7 bases. This CDR3 is 13 amino acids long. In germline, CDR1 is SGHKS, CDR2 YYEKEE (reference sequence).

The chain combines TRBV27 with TRBJ2-3, with 13 bases aligning to TRBD2. V trimming: 6 bases; J trimming: 4 bases; junction bases outside the gene matches: 4. Per the germline V gene, CDR1 is MNHEY and CDR2 is SMNVEV (reference sequence). CDR3 length: 15 amino acids. CDR3 residues: CASRVLAGGADTQYF. Here the CDR3 DNA reads TGTGCCAGCAGGGTACTAGCGGGAGGGGCAGATACGCAGTATTTT.

This chain links TRBV10-2 with TRBJ2-1; 11 bases align to TRBD2. V lost 7 bases and J lost 4; bases outside the gene matches: 6. Germline-derived CDR1 and CDR2 are WSHSY and SAAADI. The CDR3 length is 15 residues. The CDR3 nucleotides read TGCGCCAGCACCTTAGCGGGGGGGCCTTACAATGAGCAGTTCTTC. Translated: CASTLAGGPYNEQFF.

This clone was recorded only once. The chain links TRBV3-1 (or the pseudogene TRBV3-2) to TRBJ2-1; a weak D match, TRBD1 (6 bases). The ends were cut back, 1 base at V and 2 bases at J, with 12 bases in the middle. Germline V CDR1 and CDR2: LGHDT, YNNKEL (reference sequence). The CDR3 runs to 16 residues. CDR3: CASSQGPGEAYNEQFF. The CDR3 nucleotides read TGTGCCAGCAGCCAAGGTCCAGGGGAAGCCTACAATGAGCAGTTCTTC.